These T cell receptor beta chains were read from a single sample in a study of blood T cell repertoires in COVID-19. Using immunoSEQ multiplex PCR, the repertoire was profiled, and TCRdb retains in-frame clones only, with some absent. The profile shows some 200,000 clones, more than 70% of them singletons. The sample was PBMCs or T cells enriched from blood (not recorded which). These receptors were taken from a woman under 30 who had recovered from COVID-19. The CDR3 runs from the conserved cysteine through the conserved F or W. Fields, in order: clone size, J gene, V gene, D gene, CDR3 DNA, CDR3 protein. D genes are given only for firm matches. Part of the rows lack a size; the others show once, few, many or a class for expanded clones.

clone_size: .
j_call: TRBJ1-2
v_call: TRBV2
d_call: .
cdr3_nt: TGTGCCAGCAGTGAAGCGGGCGGGTCAAACTATGGCTACACCTTC
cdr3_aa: CASSEAGGSNYGYTF

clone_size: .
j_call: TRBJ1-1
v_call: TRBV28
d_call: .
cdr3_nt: TGTGCCAGCAGTTTTAGGAGCTCGAACACTGAAGCTTTCTTT
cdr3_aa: CASSFRSSNTEAFF

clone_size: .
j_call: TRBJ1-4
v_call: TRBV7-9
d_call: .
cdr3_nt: TGTGCCAGCAGCTTAGCACAGCCTAATGAAAAACTGTTTTTT
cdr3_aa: CASSLAQPNEKLFF

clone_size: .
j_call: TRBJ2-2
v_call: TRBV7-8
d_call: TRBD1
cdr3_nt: TGTGCCAGCAGCTACAGGGACAGGGTGGTCTCCGGGGAGCTGTTTTTT
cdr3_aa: CASSYRDRVVSGELFF

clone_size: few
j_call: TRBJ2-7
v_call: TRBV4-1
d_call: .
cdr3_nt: TGCGCCAGCAGCGATATTACAAAGTCCTACGAGCAGTACTTC
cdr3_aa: CASSDITKSYEQYF

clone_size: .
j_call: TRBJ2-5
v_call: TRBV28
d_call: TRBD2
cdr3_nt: TGTGCCAGCAGTTGGCTAGCGGGGGGCGTCCAAGAGACCCAGTACTTC
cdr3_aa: CASSWLAGGVQETQYF

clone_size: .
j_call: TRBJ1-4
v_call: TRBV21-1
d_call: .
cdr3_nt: TGTGCCAGCAGCCAGATAACCGCTGCAACTAATGAAAAACTGTTTTTT
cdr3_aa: CASSQITAATNEKLFF

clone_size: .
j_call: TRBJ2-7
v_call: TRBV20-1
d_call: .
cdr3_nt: TGCAGTGCTACCCCCCAAAACGAGCAGTACTTC
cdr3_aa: CSATPQNEQYF

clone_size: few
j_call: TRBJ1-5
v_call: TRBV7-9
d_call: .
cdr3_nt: TGTGCCAGCAGCTTAGGTCGTGAGGGAAGCAATCAGCCCCAGCATTTT
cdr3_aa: CASSLGREGSNQPQHF

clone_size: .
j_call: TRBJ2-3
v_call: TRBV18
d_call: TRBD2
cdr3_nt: TGTGCCAGCTCTCTAACCAGCGGGGTTACAGATACGCAGTATTTT
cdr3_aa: CASSLTSGVTDTQYF

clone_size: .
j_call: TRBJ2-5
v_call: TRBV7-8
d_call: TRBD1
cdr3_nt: TGTGCCAGCAGCTTAATTCCGACAGGGGGGGAGACCCAGTACTTC
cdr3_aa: CASSLIPTGGETQYF

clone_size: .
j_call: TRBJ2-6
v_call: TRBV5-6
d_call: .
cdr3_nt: TGTGCCAGCAGCTTGGATGCCAGCTCTGGGGCCAACGTCCTGACTTTC
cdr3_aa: CASSLDASSGANVLTF

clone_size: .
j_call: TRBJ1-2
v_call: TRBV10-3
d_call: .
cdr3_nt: TGTGCCATCAGTGAATCGATCCAGGGGAGGGTTGGTGGCTACACCTTC
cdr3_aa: CAISESIQGRVGGYTF

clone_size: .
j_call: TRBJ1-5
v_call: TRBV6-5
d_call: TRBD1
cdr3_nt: TGTGCCAGCAGGGGACAGGGGGTTAATCAGCCCCAGCATTTT
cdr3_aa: CASRGQGVNQPQHF

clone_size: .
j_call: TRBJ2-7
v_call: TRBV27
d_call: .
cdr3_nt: TGTGCCATACGCAGACTGCCGGGACACGCTATTACCTACGAGCAGTACTTC
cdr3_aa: CAIRRLPGHAITYEQYF

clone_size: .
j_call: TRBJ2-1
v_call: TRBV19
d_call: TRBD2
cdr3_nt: TGTGCCAGTAGGCTTAGCGGGGGGGCCCACTACAATGAGCAGTTCTTC
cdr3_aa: CASRLSGGAHYNEQFF

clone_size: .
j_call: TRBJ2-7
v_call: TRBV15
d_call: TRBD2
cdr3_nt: TGTGCCACCAGCATGGGACTAGCGGGGGGTTACGAGCAGTACTTC
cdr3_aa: CATSMGLAGGYEQYF

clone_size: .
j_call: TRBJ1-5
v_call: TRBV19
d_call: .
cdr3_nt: TGTGCCAGTAGTATTGCCAGGGCCCTTAATCAGCCCCAGCATTTT
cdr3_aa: CASSIARALNQPQHF

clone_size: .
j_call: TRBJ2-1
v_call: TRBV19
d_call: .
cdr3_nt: TGTGCCAGTAGTACGCGGGTTAATGAGCAGTTCTTC
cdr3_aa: CASSTRVNEQFF

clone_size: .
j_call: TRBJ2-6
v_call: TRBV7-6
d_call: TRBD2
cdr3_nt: TGTGCCAGCAGCCGGGGAGGGAGTGGGGCCAACGTCCTGACTTTC
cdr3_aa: CASSRGGSGANVLTF

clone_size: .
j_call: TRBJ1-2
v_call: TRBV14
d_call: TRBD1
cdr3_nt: TGTGCCAGCAGCCAGACGACAGGGAACTATGGCTACACCTTC
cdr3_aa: CASSQTTGNYGYTF

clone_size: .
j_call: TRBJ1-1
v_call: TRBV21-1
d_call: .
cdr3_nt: TGCTTTTCGACGGGGGGTGCGGACACTGAAGCTTTCTTT
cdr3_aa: CFSTGGADTEAFF

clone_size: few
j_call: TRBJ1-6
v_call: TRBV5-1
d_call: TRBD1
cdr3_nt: TGCGCCAGCAGCTTGGCCGGGACAGATAATTCACCCCTCCACTTT
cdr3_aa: CASSLAGTDNSPLHF

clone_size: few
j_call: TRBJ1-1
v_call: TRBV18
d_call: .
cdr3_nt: TGTGCCAGCTCACGACTTGACAGCACTGAAGCTTTCTTT
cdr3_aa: CASSRLDSTEAFF

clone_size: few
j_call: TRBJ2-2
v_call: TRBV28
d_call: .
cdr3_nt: TGTGCCAGCAGTTTGCAGGCGAACACCGGGGAGCTGTTTTTT
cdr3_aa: CASSLQANTGELFF

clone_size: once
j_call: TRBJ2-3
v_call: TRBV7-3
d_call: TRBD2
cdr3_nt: TGTGCCAGCAGCACGGGACTAGCGGGGGCCCACACAGATACGCAGTATTTT
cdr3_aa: CASSTGLAGAHTDTQYF

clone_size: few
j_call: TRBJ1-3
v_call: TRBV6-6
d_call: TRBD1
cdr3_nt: TGTGCCAGCAGTCCCTCGACAGGGGTAATATCTGGAAACACCATATATTTT
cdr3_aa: CASSPSTGVISGNTIYF

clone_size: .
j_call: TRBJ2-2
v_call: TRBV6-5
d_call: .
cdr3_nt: TGTGCCAGCAGCAAAACGCGGGGCACCGGGGAGCTGTTTTTT
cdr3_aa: CASSKTRGTGELFF

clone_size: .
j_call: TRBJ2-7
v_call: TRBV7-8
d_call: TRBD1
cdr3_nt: TGTGCCAGCAGCGAGCGGACAGGGAACCCCTCCTACGAGCAGTACTTC
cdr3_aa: CASSERTGNPSYEQYF

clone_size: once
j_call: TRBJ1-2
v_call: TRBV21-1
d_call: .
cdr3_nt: TGTGCCAGCAGCCTATTAAGGAGGGGCTACACCTTC
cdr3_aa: CASSLLRRGYTF

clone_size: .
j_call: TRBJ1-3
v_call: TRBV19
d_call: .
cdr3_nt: TGTGCCAGTAGTATGACGGGGTTATTTTCCTCTGGAAACACCATATATTTT
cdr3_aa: CASSMTGLFSSGNTIYF

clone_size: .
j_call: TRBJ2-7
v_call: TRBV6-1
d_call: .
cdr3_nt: TGTGCCAGCAGTGAAGTATCCCGGGGGTACGAGCAGTACTTC
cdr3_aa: CASSEVSRGYEQYF

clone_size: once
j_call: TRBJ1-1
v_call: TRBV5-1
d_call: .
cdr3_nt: TGCGCCAGCAGTTTGGCGGGGAACACTGAAGCTTTCTTT
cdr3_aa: CASSLAGNTEAFF

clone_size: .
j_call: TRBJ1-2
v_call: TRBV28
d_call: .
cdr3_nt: TGTGCCAGCAGCTCCGCCGGTTCGGGGGGAGTTGCGAGGGGCTACACCTTC
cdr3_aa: CASSSAGSGGVARGYTF

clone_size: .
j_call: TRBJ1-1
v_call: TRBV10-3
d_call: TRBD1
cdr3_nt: TGTGCCATCAGTGAGGTCACAGGGGCAGGCACTGAAGCTTTCTTT
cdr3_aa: CAISEVTGAGTEAFF

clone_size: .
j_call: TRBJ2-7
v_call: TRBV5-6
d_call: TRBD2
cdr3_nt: TGTGCCAGCAACTCGGGAGGCACGGGTCTCTACGAGCAGTACTTC
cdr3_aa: CASNSGGTGLYEQYF

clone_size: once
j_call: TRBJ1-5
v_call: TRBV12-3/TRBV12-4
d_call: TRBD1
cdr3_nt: TGTGCCAGCAGGGGGACAGTGGAGCCCCAGCATTTT
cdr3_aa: CASRGTVEPQHF

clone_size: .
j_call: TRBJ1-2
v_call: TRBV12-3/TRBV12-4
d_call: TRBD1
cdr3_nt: TGTGCCAGCAGTCGGGACAGGGGGCGGGGCTACACCTTC
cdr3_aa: CASSRDRGRGYTF

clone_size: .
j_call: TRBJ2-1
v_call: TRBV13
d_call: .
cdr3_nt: TGTGCCAGCAGCTCCCGACTCTACAATGAGCAGTTCTTC
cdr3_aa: CASSSRLYNEQFF

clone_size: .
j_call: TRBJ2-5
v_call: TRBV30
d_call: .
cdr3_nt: TGTGCCTGGAGTGTTCAGACAGCCCAAGAGACCCAGTACTTC
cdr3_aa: CAWSVQTAQETQYF

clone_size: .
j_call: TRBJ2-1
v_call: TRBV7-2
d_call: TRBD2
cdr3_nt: TGTGCCAGCAGCTTAGAAGTAGGGACTAGCGGGTACTACAATGAGCAGTTCTTC
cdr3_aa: CASSLEVGTSGYYNEQFF

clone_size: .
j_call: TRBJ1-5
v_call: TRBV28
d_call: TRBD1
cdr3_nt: TGTGCCAGTGCCTTGGACAGGGAAATTGGGAATCAGCCCCAGCATTTT
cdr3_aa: CASALDREIGNQPQHF

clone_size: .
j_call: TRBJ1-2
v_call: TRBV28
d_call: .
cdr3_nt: TGTGCCAGCAGTCCACCACCCCAGTTGATCTATGGCTACACCTTC
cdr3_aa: CASSPPPQLIYGYTF

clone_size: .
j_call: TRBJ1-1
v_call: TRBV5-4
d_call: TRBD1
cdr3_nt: TGTGCCAGCTTAGGGACAGGGAGGGACACTGAAGCTTTCTTT
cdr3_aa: CASLGTGRDTEAFF

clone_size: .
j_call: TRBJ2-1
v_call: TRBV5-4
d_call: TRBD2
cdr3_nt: TGTGCCAGCAGCCCGTACTCGGGGGGGCAAAATGAGCAGTTCTTC
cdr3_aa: CASSPYSGGQNEQFF

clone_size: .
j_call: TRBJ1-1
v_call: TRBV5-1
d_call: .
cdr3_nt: TGCGCCAGCAGCTTGCGGGAACAGGGCTCGAACACTGAAGCTTTCTTT
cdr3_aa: CASSLREQGSNTEAFF